The clone carrying this TCR beta chain was observed once. The record originates from a study of blood T cell repertoires in COVID-19. Sequencing used immunoSEQ multiplex PCR; TCRdb keeps in-frame clones, though not all of them. The repertoire holds just under 350,000 clones, with 91% as singletons. The CDR3 totals 15 residues. Germline CDR1 MGHRA, CDR2 YSYEKL. V was clipped by 3 bases and J by 0 bases, with 9 bases between them. The sample was peripheral blood. The chain carries TRBV4-1 and TRBJ1-5, with D maybe TRBD1 (6 bases). The source of this sequence is a woman under 30 who had recovered from COVID-19. The CDR3 protein is CASSQNRDSNQPQHF. The CDR3 DNA follows: TGCGCCAGCAGCCAGAACAGGGATAGCAATCAGCCCCAGCATTTT.